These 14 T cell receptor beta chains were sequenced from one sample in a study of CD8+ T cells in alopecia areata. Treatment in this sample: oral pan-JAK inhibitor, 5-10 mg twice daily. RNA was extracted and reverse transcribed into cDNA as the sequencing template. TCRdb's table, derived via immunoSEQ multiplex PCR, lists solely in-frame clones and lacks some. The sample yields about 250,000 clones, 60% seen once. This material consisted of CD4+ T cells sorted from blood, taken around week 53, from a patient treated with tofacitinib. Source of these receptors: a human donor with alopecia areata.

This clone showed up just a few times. The CDR3 loop is CASSLYRSGLSSPLHF. The CDR3 region has the DNA TGTGCCAGCAGCTTATACCGCTCGGGGTTGAGTTCACCCCTCCACTTT. This sequence joins TRBV7-2 and TRBJ1-6; D ambiguous. The germline V gene has CDR1 SGHTA and CDR2 FQGNSA. CDR3 length: 16 amino acids. The V and J ends lost 2 bases and 9 bases respectively, with 17 bases between them.

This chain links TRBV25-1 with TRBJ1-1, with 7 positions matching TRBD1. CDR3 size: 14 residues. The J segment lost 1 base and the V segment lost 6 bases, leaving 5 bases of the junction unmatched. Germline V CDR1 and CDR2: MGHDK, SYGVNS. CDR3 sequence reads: CASRATGWNTEAFF. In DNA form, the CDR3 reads TGTGCCAGCAGGGCGACAGGGTGGAACACTGAAGCTTTCTTT.

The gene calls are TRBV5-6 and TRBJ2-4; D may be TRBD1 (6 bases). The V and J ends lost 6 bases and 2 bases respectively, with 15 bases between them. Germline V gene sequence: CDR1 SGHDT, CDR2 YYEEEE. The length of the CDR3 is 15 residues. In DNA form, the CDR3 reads TGTGCCAGCACCATTGTAGGGGGACCCAAAAACATTCAGTACTTC. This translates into CASTIVGGPKNIQYF.

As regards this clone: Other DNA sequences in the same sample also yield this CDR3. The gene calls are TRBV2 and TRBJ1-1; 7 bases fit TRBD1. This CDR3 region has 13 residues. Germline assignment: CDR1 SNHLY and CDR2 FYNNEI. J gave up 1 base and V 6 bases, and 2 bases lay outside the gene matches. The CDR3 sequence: CASRGQPNTEAFF. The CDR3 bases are TGTGCCAGCAGGGGACAGCCGAACACTGAAGCTTTCTTT.

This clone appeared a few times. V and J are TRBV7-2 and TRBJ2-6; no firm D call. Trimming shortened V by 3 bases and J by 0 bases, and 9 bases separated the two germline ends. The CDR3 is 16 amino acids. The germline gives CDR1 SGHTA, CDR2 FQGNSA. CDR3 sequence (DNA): TGTGCCAGCAGCTTTGCTATACGCTCTGGGGCCAACGTCCTGACTTTC. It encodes CASSFAIRSGANVLTF.

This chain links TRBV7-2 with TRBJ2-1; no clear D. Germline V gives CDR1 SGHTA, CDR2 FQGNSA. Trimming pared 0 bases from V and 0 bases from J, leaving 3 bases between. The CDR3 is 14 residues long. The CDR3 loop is CASSLAGSYNEQFF. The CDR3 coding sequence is TGTGCCAGCAGCTTAGCGGGCTCCTACAATGAGCAGTTCTTC. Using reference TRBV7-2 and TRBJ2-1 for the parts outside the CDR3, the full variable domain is GAGVSQSPSNKVTEKGKDVELRCDPISGHTALYWYRQSLGQGLEFLIYFQGNSAPDKSGLPSDRFSAERTGGSVSTLTIQRTQQEDSAVYLCASSLAGSYNEQFFGPGTRLTVL.

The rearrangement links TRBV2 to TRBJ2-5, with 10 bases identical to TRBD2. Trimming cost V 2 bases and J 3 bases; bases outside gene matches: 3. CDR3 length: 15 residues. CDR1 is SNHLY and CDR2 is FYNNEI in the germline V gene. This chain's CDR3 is CASSENGLAEETQYF. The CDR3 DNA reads TGTGCCAGCAGTGAAAACGGACTAGCGGAAGAGACCCAGTACTTC.

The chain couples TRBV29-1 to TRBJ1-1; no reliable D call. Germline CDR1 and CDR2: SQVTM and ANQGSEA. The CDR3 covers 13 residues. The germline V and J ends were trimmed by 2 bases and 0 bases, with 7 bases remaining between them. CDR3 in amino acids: CSVESPMNTEAFF. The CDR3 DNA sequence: TGCAGCGTTGAATCCCCGATGAACACTGAAGCTTTCTTT.

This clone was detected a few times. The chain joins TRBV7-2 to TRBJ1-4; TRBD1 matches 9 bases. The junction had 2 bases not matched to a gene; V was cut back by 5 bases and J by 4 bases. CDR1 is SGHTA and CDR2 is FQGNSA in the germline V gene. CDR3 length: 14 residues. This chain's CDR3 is CASSPDRGNEKLFF. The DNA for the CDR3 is TGTGCCAGCAGCCCGGACAGGGGTAATGAAAAACTGTTTTTT.

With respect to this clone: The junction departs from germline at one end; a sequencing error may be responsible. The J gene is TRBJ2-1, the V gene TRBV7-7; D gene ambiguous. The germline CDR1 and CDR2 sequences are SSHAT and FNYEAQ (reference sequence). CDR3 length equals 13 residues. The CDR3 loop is CASSRTFGNEQFF. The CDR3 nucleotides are TGTGCTAGCAGCCGGACCTTCGGGAATGAGCAGTTCTTC.

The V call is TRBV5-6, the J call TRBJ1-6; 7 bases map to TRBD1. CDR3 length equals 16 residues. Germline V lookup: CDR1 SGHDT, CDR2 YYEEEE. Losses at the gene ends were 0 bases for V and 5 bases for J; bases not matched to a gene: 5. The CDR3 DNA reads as TGTGCCAGCAGCTTGGCCGAGACAGGGAATAATTCACCCCTCCACTTT. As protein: CASSLAETGNNSPLHF.

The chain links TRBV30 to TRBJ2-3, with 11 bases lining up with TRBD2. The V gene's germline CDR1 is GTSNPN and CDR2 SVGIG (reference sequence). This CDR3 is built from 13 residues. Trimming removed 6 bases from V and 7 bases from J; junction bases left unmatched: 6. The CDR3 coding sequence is TGTGCCTGCCTTACTAGCGGGGGTTATACGCAGTATTTT. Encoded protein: CACLTSGGYTQYF.

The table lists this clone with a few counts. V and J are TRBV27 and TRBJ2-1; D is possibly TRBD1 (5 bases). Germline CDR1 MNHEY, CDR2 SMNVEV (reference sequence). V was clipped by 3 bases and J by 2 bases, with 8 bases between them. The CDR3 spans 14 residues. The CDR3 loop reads CASSLGLTYNEQFF. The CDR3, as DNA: TGTGCCAGCAGTTTGGGGCTCACCTACAATGAGCAGTTCTTC.

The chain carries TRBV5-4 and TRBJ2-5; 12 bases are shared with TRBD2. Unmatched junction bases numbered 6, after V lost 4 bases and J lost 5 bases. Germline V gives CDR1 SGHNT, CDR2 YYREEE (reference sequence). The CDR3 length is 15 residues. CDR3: CASSLTSGGDETQYF. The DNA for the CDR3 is TGTGCCAGCAGCCTGACTAGCGGGGGAGATGAGACCCAGTACTTC.